This T cell receptor (beta chain) emerged from a study of blood T cell repertoires in COVID-19. TCRdb keeps only in-frame clones here, not all; method: immunoSEQ multiplex PCR. The table has about 120,000 clones, 80% to 90% seen once. The CDR3 length is 13 residues. V lost 10 bases to trimming and J lost 9 bases; unmatched junction nucleotides: 11. The germline V gene has CDR1 MRHNA and CDR2 SNTAGT. The sample holds one count of this clone. The origin of this receptor is a woman in her forties or fifties with acute or convalescent COVID-19. The rearrangement joins TRBV6-4 to TRBJ2-1, with 8 positions matching TRBD2. The sequencing sample was made of peripheral blood. CDR3 loop: CATGLAGRSEQFF. The CDR3 bases are TGTGCCACCGGACTAGCCGGGAGGTCTGAGCAGTTCTTC.